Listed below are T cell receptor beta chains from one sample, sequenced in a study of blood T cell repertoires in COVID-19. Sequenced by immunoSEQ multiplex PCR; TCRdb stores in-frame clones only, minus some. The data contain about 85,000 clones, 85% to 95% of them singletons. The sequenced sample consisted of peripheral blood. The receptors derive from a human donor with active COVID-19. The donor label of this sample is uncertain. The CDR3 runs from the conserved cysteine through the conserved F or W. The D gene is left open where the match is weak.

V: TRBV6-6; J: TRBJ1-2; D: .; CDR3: CASSQAGVLYGYTF
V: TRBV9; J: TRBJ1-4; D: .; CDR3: CASSASGTPEKLFF
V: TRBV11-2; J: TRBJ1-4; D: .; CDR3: CASSLTPGEKLFF
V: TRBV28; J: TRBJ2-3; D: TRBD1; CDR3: CASSFGTVGQDTQYF
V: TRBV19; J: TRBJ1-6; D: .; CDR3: CASSSRRGTYNSPLHF
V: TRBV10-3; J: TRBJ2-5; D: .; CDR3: CAISERLDRAQYF
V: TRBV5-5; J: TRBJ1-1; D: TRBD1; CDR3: CASTPPDGTALNTEAFF
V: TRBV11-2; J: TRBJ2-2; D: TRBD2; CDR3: CASRTLLAATGELFF
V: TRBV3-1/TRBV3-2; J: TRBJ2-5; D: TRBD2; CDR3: CASSQGGGGVGTQYF
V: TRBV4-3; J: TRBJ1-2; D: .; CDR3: CASSQEGEDYGYTF
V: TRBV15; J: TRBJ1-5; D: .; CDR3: CATSRRNQPQHF
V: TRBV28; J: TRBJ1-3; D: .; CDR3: CATGASGNTIYF
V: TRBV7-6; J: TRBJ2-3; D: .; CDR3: CASSRSPDTQYF
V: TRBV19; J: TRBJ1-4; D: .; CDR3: CASSISIPGEKLFF
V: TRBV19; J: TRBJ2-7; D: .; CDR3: CASSDSTATYEQYF
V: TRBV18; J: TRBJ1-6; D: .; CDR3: CASSPQRNSPLHF
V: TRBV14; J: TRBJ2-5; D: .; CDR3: CASSWTTGETQYF
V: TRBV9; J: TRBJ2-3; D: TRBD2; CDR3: CASSVASGVTDTQYF
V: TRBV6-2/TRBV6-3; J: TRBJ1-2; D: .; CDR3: CASSYYSPGGPYGYTF
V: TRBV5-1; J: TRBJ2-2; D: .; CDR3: CASSLVSGITGELFF
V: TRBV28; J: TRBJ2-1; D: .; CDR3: CASSPLGRGGYNEQFF
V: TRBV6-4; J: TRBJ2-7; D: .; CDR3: CASSDVQQTSYEQYF
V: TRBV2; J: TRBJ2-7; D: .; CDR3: CASSGVGTYEQYF
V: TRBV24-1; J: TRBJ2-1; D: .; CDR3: CATSDFRGINEQFF
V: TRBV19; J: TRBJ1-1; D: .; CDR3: CASSIPTGNTEAFF
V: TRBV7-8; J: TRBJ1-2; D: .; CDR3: CASSLQSMSNYGYTF
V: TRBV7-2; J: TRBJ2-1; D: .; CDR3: CASSPRPLSSYNEQFF
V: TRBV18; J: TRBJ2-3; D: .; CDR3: CASSPPEELAGADTQYF
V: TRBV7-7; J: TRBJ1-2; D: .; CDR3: CASSLPGRDGYTF
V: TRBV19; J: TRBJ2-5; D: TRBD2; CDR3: CASRGGGEASQTQYF
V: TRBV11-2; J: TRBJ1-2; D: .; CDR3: CASSTLRDIWGGYTF
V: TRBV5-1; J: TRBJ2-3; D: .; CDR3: CASSPGDSTDTQYF
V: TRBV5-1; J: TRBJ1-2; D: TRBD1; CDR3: CASSLDGTGSGAGYTF
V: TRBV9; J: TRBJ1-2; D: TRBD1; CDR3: CASSVDGQGASGYTF
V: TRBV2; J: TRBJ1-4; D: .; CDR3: CASSGAGSNEKLFF
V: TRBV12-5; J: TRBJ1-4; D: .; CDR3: CASGYGGKLFF
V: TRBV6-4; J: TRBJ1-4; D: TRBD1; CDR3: CASTPTGAREKLFF